The clone carrying this TCR beta chain was observed once. Germline V gene lookup returns CDR1 MGHRA and CDR2 YSYEKL. The V gene end was trimmed by 1 base and the J gene end by 5 bases; junction bases not matched to a gene: 5. The CDR3 is 15 residues long. Produced via immunoSEQ multiplex PCR; TCRdb's table is partial and in-frame only. The sample carries 65,000 to 80,000 clones, about 86% recorded once. The data stem from a study of OX40 agonist ivuxolimab in advanced cancers. The origin of this receptor is an adult with an advanced solid tumor such as melanoma, head and neck, liver or kidney cancer. The chain uses TRBV4-1 and TRBJ2-3; 8 bases match TRBD2. This sample comprised CD4+ or CD8+ T cells sorted from blood, obtained in a trial of the OX40 agonist ivuxolimab. CDR3 amino acids: CASSQGTSSRDTQYF. CDR3 coding DNA: TGCGCCAGCAGCCAAGGGACTAGCAGCCGAGATACGCAGTATTTT.